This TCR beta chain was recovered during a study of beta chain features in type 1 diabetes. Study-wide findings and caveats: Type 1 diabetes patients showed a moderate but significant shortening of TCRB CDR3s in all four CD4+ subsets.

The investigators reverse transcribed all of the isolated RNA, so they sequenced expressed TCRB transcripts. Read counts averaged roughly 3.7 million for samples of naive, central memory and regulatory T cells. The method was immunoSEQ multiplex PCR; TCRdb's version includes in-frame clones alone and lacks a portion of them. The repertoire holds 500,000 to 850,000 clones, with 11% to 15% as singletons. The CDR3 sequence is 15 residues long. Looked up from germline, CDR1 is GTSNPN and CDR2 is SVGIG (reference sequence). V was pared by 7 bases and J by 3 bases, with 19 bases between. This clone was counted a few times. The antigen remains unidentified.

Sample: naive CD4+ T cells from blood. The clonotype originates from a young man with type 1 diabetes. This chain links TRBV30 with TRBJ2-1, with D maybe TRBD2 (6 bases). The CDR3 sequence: CASTKLRTIYNEQFF. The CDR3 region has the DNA TGTGCCTCTACTAAACTGCGGACTATCTACAATGAGCAGTTCTTC.